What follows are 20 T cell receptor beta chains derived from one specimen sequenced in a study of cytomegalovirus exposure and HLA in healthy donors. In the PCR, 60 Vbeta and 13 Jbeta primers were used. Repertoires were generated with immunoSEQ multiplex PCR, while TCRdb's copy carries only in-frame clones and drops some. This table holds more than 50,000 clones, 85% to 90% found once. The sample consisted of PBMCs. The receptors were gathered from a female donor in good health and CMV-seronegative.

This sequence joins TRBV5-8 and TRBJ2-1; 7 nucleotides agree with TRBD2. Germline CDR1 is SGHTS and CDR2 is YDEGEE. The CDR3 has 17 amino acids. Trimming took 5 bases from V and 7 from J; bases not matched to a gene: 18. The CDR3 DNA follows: TGTGCCAGCAGAACGAGGGGCGGGGGACCGACGGTAAATGAGCAGTTCTTC. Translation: CASRTRGGGPTVNEQFF.

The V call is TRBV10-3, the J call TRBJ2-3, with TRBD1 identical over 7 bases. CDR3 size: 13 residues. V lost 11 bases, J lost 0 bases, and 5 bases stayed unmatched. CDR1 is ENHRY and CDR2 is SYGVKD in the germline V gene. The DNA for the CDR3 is TGTGCCGCACGGGACAGAAGCACAGATACGCAGTATTTT. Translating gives CAARDRSTDTQYF.

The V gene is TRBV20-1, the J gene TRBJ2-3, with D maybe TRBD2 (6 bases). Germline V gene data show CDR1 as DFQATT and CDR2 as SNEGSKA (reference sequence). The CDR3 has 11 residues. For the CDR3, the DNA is TGCATAAGCGGGCCGAGGGATACGCAGTATTTT. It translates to CISGPRDTQYF.

The CDR3 bases are TGTGCCAGCAGTTTCTGGGGGGTTAGCACTGAAGCTTTCTTT. This sequence encodes CASSFWGVSTEAFF. The chain couples TRBV5-6 to TRBJ1-1; perhaps TRBD1 as D (5 bases). The CDR3 is made up of 14 amino acids. Germline V gene sequence: CDR1 SGHDT, CDR2 YYEEEE. V lost 5 bases and J 4 bases, leaving 15 bases between the germline ends.

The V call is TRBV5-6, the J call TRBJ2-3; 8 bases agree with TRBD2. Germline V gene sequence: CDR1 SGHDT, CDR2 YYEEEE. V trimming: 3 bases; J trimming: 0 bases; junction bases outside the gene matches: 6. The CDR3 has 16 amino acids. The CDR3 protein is CASSSYSGVSTDTQYF. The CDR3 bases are TGTGCCAGCAGCTCTTATAGCGGGGTAAGCACAGATACGCAGTATTTT.

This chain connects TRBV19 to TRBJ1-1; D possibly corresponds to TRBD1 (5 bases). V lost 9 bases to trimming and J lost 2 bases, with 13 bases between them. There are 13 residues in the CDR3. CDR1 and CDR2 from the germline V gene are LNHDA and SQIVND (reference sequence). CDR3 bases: TGTGCCAGCAGAGACAGCGTCAACACTGAAGCTTTCTTT. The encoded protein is CASRDSVNTEAFF.

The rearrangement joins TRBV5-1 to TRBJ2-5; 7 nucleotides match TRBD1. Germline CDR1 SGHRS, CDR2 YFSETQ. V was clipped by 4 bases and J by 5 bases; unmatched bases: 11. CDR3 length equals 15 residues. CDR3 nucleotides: TGCGCCAGCAGCACGGGACAGAAGTTGTGGGAGACCCAGTACTTC. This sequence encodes CASSTGQKLWETQYF. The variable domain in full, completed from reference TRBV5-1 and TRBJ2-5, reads KAGVTQTPRYLIKTRGQQVTLSCSPISGHRSVSWYQQTPGQGLQFLFEYFSETQRNKGNFPGRFSGRQFSNSRSEMNVSTLELGDSALYLCASSTGQKLWETQYFGPGTRLLVL.

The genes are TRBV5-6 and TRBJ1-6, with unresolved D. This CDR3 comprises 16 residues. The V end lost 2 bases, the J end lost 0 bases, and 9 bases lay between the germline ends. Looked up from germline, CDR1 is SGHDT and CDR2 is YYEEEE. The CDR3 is CASSFVPSSYNSPLHF. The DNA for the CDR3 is TGTGCCAGCAGCTTTGTTCCGAGCTCCTATAATTCACCCCTCCACTTT.

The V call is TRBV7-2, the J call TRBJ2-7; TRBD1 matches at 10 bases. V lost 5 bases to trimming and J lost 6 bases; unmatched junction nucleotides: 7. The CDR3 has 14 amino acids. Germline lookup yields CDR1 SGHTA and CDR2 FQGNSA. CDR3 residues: CASSHGQGDGEQYF. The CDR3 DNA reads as TGTGCCAGCAGCCACGGACAGGGGGATGGCGAGCAGTACTTC.

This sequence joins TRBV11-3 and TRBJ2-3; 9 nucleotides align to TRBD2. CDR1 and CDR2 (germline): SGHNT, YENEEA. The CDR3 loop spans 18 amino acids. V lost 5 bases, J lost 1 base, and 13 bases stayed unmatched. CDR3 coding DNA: TGTGCCAGCAGCCTTGGGGCGGGGGGGCCGGGGGGCACAGATACGCAGTATTTT. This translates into CASSLGAGGPGGTDTQYF.

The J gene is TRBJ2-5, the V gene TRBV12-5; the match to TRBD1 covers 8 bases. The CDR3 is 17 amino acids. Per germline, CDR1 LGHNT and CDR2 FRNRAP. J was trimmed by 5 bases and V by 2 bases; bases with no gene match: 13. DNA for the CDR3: TGTGCTAGTGGTTTGCTCGGGGGCAGGGGGCGCCTGGAGACCCAGTACTTC. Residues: CASGLLGGRGRLETQYF.

In DNA form, the CDR3 reads TGTGCCAGCAGCTTAGCCCCGGTGAGCTCCTATAATTCACCCCTCCACTTT. Amino acids: CASSLAPVSSYNSPLHF. The J gene is TRBJ1-6, the V gene TRBV11-2, with no clear D. Germline assignment: CDR1 SGHAT and CDR2 FQNNGV. CDR3 length: 17 residues. V was pared by 1 base and J by 0 bases, with 10 bases between.

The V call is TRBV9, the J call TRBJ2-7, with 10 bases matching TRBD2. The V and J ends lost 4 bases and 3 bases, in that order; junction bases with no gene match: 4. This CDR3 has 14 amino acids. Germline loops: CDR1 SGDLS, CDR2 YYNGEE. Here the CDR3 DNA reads TGTGCCAGCAGCACAGGACTAGCGGACTACGAGCAGTACTTC. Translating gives CASSTGLADYEQYF.

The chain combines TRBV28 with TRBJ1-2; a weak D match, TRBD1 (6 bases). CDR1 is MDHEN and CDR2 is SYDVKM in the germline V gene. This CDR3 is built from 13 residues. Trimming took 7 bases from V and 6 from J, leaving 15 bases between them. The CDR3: CASTIQGRDGYTF. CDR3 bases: TGTGCCAGCACCATTCAGGGGAGGGATGGCTACACCTTC.

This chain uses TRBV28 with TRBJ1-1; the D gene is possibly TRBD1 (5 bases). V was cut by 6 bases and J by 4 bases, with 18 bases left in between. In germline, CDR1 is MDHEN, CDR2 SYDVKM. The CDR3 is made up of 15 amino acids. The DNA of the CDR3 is TGTGCCAGCAGCAGGGACTCCCTTTTGGGCACTGAAGCTTTCTTT. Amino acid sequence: CASSRDSLLGTEAFF.

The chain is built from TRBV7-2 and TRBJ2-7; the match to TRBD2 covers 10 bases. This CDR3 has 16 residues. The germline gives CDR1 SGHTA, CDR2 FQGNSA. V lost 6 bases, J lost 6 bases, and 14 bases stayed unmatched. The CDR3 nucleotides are TGTGCCAGCAGACGGGCCACCCGGCTAGCGGGAGTCGAGCAGTACTTC. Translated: CASRRATRLAGVEQYF.

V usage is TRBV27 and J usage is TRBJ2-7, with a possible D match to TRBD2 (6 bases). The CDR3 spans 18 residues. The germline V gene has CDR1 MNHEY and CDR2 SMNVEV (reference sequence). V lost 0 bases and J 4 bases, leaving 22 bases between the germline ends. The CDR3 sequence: CASSLSGRPGLLGYEQYF. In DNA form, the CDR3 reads TGTGCCAGCAGTTTATCCGGTAGACCGGGACTCCTAGGGTACGAGCAGTACTTC.

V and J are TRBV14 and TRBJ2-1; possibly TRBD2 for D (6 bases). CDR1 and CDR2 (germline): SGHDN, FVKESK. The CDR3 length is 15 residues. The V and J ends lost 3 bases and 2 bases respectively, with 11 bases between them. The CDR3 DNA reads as TGTGCCAGCAGCCATGAGGGGAGGACCTACAATGAGCAGTTCTTC. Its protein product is CASSHEGRTYNEQFF.

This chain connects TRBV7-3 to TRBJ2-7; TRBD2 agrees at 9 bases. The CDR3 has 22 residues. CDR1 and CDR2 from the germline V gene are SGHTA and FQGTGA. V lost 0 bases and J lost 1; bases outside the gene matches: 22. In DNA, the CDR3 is TGTGCCAGCAGCTTAACGGGGTTAGCGGGAGCTCCTGGGGAGACTGGGTCCTACGAGCAGTACTTC. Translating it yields CASSLTGLAGAPGETGSYEQYF.

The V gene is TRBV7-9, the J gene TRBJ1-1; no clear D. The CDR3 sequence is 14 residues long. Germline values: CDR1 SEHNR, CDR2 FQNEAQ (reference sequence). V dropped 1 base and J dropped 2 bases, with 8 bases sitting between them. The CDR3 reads CASSLGAGNTEAFF. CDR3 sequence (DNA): TGTGCCAGCAGCTTAGGGGCAGGTAACACTGAAGCTTTCTTT.